The next 32 T cell receptor beta chains were all read from a single sample in a study of low-dose radiotherapy and immunotherapy resistance in tumors. Both TCRalpha and TCRbeta chains were reverse transcribed with V-gene-specific primers. Over about 19 PCR cycles, TCRs were amplified from a constant-region primer and V-primer adapter. TCRdb ran MiXCR on the reads and lists one entry per CDR3 protein. Among around 76,000 distinct CDR3 sequences, 31% were seen once, and the ten largest hold 8.5% to 14%. Time point given: before trial treatment. The specimen was PBMCs, collected before treatment. These receptors came from a female donor with ovarian cancer.

This clonotype was detected ten times or more. The chain combines TRBV13 with TRBJ2-7; 16 bases are a match to TRBD2. V was clipped by 5 bases and J by 2 bases; unmatched bases: 3. The CDR3 runs 16 residues. Germline lookup yields CDR1 PRHDT and CDR2 FYEKMQ (reference sequence). Here the CDR3 reads CASSHGTSGGAYEQYF. In DNA, the CDR3 is TGTGCCAGCAGCCATGGGACTAGCGGGGGGGCCTACGAGCAGTACTTC.

There are many counts of this clonotype. The V gene is TRBV28, the J gene TRBJ1-1; TRBD1 is a possible D gene (5 bases). Between the trimmed V and J ends, which lost 1 base and 1 base, there was a span of 13 bases. CDR3 size: 16 residues. Germline values: CDR1 MDHEN, CDR2 SYDVKM. CDR3 protein: CASSLSGLTENTEAFF. The DNA of the CDR3 is TGTGCCAGCAGTTTATCGGGGCTCACGGAGAACACTGAAGCTTTCTTT.

This clonotype has ten or more counts. V and J are TRBV7-9 and TRBJ1-2; D unclear. Germline V gene lookup returns CDR1 SEHNR and CDR2 FQNEAQ (reference sequence). V was pared by 0 bases and J by 8 bases, with 7 bases between. CDR3 size: 12 residues. The CDR3 here is CASSLAGSGYTF. CDR3 DNA sequence: TGTGCCAGCAGCTTAGCAGGGAGCGGCTACACCTTC.

This clonotype was detected ten times or more. This chain connects TRBV10-3 to TRBJ2-2; tentatively, D is TRBD1 (6 bases). Trimming took off 6 bases at V and 7 bases at J, with 18 bases between the two ends. Germline assignment: CDR1 ENHRY and CDR2 SYGVKD. This CDR3 comprises 15 residues. CDR3 sequence: CAIRQGRLDGGELFF. CDR3 nucleotides: TGTGCCATCAGGCAGGGGCGGCTAGACGGCGGGGAGCTGTTTTTT.

A note on this clonotype: This likely traces to a read error, being one base from a far larger clone. This chain joins TRBV20-1 and TRBJ2-7; 7 positions agree with TRBD1. This CDR3 region has 15 residues. The germline V gene encodes CDR1 DFQATT and CDR2 SNEGSKA (reference sequence). With V trimmed by 5 bases and J by 7 bases, 17 bases remained unmatched. As DNA, the CDR3 is TGCAGTGCTCCGGACAGGTCAAGGGCTTACAATGAGCAGTACTTC. It encodes CSAPDRSRAYNEQYF.

Regarding this clonotype: A single base separates this from a much larger clone, so it may be a read error. The chain recombines TRBV30 with TRBJ1-1; TRBD1 matches at 7 bases. This CDR3 has 13 amino acids. The V gene's germline CDR1 is GTSNPN and CDR2 SVGIG (reference sequence). Here the CDR3 DNA reads TGTGCCCGGAGTCCGACAGGGTGGGCTGAAGCTTTCTTT. Its translation: CARSPTGWAEAFF. The entire variable domain, with the rest obtained from reference TRBV30 and TRBJ1-1, is as follows: SQTIHQWPATLVQPVGSPLSLECTVEGTSNPNLYWYRQAAGRGLQLLFYSVGIGQISSEVPQNLSASRPQDRQFILSSKKLLLSDSGFYLCARSPTGWAEAFFGQGTRLTVV.

The V call is TRBV6-2 or TRBV6-3, the J call TRBJ1-2; D is unclear. Looked up from germline, CDR1 is MNHEY and CDR2 is SVGEGT. CDR3 size: 15 residues. The V end lost 8 bases, the J end lost 2 bases, and 18 bases lay between the germline ends. The CDR3 spells CASGLEYPINYGYTF. DNA for the CDR3: TGTGCCAGCGGATTAGAGTACCCTATCAACTATGGCTACACCTTC.

This clonotype was observed a few times. V and J are TRBV7-8 and TRBJ1-5; D may be TRBD1 (5 bases). Trimming cost V 2 bases and J 5 bases, with 10 bases left between them. The CDR3 has 14 amino acids. The germline V gene has CDR1 SGHVS and CDR2 FQNEAQ. DNA for the CDR3: TGTGCCAGCAGCTTATTCGAACAGGATCAGCCCCAGCATTTT. Encoded protein: CASSLFEQDQPQHF.

This sequence joins TRBV18 and TRBJ2-5, with 14 bases that match TRBD2. The CDR3 has 16 residues. Trimming removed 3 bases from V and 6 bases from J; junction bases left unmatched: 6. Germline CDR1 reads KGHSH; CDR2 reads LQKENI. Written as DNA, the CDR3 is TGTGCCAGCTCACCTCCGGGACTAGCGGGAGTAAAGACCCAGTACTTC. Translated: CASSPPGLAGVKTQYF.

The chain couples TRBV24-1 to TRBJ1-5; the D gene is possibly TRBD1 (5 bases). From germline, CDR1 is KGHDR and CDR2 SFDVKD. The CDR3 runs to 14 residues. Trimming removed 6 bases at V and 7 bases at J, with 15 bases between. CDR3 region: CATSSGGDRQPQHF. The CDR3 DNA sequence: TGTGCCACCAGTTCGGGGGGGGACCGACAGCCCCAGCATTTT.

In its sample, this clonotype was seen many times. V usage is TRBV20-1 and J usage is TRBJ2-1, with 10 bases that match TRBD2. Germline lookup yields CDR1 DFQATT and CDR2 SNEGSKA (reference sequence). V lost 3 bases to trimming and J lost 7 bases; unmatched junction nucleotides: 9. There are 15 residues in the CDR3. The CDR3 DNA is TGCAGTGCTAGGGCCCTAGCGGGAGCTTATAATGAGCAGTTCTTC. Translating it yields CSARALAGAYNEQFF.

This clonotype has a count of ten or more. J is TRBJ2-4 and V is TRBV9; no clear D. The CDR3 is 15 residues long. V lost 0 bases and J 3 bases, leaving 10 bases between the germline ends. The germline V gene encodes CDR1 SGDLS and CDR2 YYNGEE. The CDR3 DNA sequence: TGTGCCAGCAGCGTAGGGTGGGGTGGCAAAAACATTCAGTACTTC. The encoded protein is CASSVGWGGKNIQYF.

The sample holds many counts of this clonotype. The gene calls are TRBV12-3 or TRBV12-4 and TRBJ1-2, with D perhaps TRBD1 (5 bases). Trimming removed 5 bases from V and 8 bases from J, with 15 bases in between. CDR3 length: 13 residues. This chain's CDR3 is CASSTEQVSGYTF. Written as DNA, the CDR3 is TGTGCCAGCAGTACGGAACAGGTCTCGGGCTACACCTTC.

This clonotype was counted ten times or more. V is TRBV5-1 and J is TRBJ2-2, with a tentative D call TRBD2 (5 bases). CDR3 size: 14 residues. V lost 1 base and J 8 bases, leaving 12 bases between the germline ends. Germline V gene data show CDR1 as SGHRS and CDR2 as YFSETQ. This CDR3 is CASSLRARGGELFF. CDR3 DNA sequence: TGCGCCAGCAGCTTGAGAGCCCGAGGGGGGGAGCTGTTTTTT.

Comments on this clonotype: A far larger clone is just one base off, so this is likely a read error. The CDR3 nucleotides are TGTGCCAGCAGCAGGGTTGACACTGAAGCTTTCTTT. The encoded protein is CASSRVDTEAFF. The J gene is TRBJ1-1, the V gene TRBV13; D call uncertain. CDR1 and CDR2 (germline): PRHDT, FYEKMQ (reference sequence). The CDR3 is made up of 12 amino acids. With 5 bases removed from V and 3 bases from J, the gap between germline ends came to 7 bases.

The chain employs TRBV29-1 and TRBJ2-7, with 10 bases lining up with TRBD1. Trimming cost V 1 base and J 6 bases; bases outside gene matches: 0. From germline, CDR1 is SQVTM and CDR2 ANQGSEA. The CDR3 has 12 amino acids. The CDR3 DNA reads TGCAGCGTTGAAGGGGACAGGGGCGAGCAGTACTTC. It is translated as CSVEGDRGEQYF.

This chain joins TRBV6-6 and TRBJ2-7, with D perhaps assigned TRBD1 or TRBD2 (6 bases each). Per the germline V gene, CDR1 is MNHNY and CDR2 is SVGAGI (reference sequence). The CDR3 contains 14 residues. V lost 5 bases to trimming and J lost 4 bases, with 15 bases between them. The chain's CDR3 is CASSKGGYRYEQYF. As DNA, the CDR3 is TGTGCCAGCAGTAAAGGGGGGTATAGGTACGAGCAGTACTTC.

This clonotype was found many times. This chain links TRBV30 with TRBJ2-5; TRBD1 is a possible D gene (6 bases). Germline lookup yields CDR1 GTSNPN and CDR2 SVGIG (reference sequence). The germline V and J ends were trimmed by 3 bases and 4 bases, with 15 bases remaining between them. This CDR3 spans 14 amino acids. The CDR3 DNA reads as TGTGCCTGGAGACAGGTGGGGGCCGGAGAGACCCAGTACTTC. Its translation: CAWRQVGAGETQYF.

This clonotype was picked up many times. The chain uses TRBV11-2 and TRBJ2-5, with TRBD2 matching over 7 bases. V trimming: 5 bases; J trimming: 7 bases; junction bases outside the gene matches: 10. The CDR3 is 14 amino acids. Germline CDR1 is SGHAT and CDR2 is FQNNGV. Written as DNA, the CDR3 is TGTGCCAGCAGCCGGAACGGACTAGAGGGGACCCAGTACTTC. Translating gives CASSRNGLEGTQYF.

This clonotype was seen many times. The chain joins TRBV15 to TRBJ2-1; 13 bases are a match to TRBD2. V was clipped by 3 bases and J by 10 bases; unmatched bases: 6. Germline V CDR1 and CDR2: LNHNV, YYDKDF (reference sequence). This CDR3 is built from 15 residues. The CDR3 region is CATSRRTSGGIEQFF. In DNA form, the CDR3 reads TGTGCCACCAGCAGGCGGACTAGCGGGGGAATCGAGCAGTTCTTC.

The chain combines TRBV6-2 or TRBV6-3 with TRBJ2-5, with a tentative D call TRBD2 (6 bases). Germline-derived CDR1 and CDR2 are MNHEY and SVGEGT. The ends were cut back, 4 bases at V and 5 bases at J, with 14 bases in the middle. The CDR3 consists of 14 residues. CDR3 in amino acids: CASSFGIGGETQYF. Written as DNA, the CDR3 is TGTGCCAGCAGTTTCGGGATTGGGGGGGAGACCCAGTACTTC.

At least ten counts were recorded for this clonotype. This chain joins TRBV20-1 and TRBJ2-7; D uncertain. V was shortened by 3 bases and J by 3 bases, with 6 bases between the two germline ends. This CDR3 comprises 11 residues. The germline CDR1 and CDR2 sequences are DFQATT and SNEGSKA (reference sequence). CDR3 amino acids: CSARFNYEQYF. DNA for the CDR3: TGCAGTGCTAGGTTCAACTACGAGCAGTACTTC.

This clonotype has ten or more counts. The chain has TRBV6-1 and TRBJ2-6, with unresolved D. In germline, CDR1 is MNHNS, CDR2 SASEGT. Trimming removed 2 bases at V and 0 bases at J, with 2 bases between. This CDR3 contains 14 residues. In DNA, the CDR3 is TGTGCCAGCAGTGAACGCTCTGGGGCCAACGTCCTGACTTTC. Residues: CASSERSGANVLTF.

This clonotype came up once. This rearrangement joins TRBV5-1 to TRBJ1-1, with D unresolved. Deletions cut 0 bases from V and 2 bases from J, with 11 bases between. CDR1 and CDR2 (germline): SGHRS, YFSETQ. The CDR3 spans 15 residues. The CDR3 loop reads CASSLEGRTNTEAFF. The CDR3, as DNA: TGCGCCAGCAGCTTGGAGGGCCGTACAAACACTGAAGCTTTCTTT. The full variable domain, in which reference TRBV5-1 and TRBJ1-1 provide the parts outside the CDR3, is KAGVTQTPRYLIKTRGQQVTLSCSPISGHRSVSWYQQTPGQGLQFLFEYFSETQRNKGNFPGRFSGRQFSNSRSEMNVSTLELGDSALYLCASSLEGRTNTEAFFGQGTRLTVV.

As to this clonotype: It differs at one base from a far larger clone, so likely a read error. The chain employs TRBV29-1 and TRBJ2-7, with TRBD2 matching over 10 bases. Looked up from germline, CDR1 is SQVTM and CDR2 is ANQGSEA. The ends lost 6 bases at V and 5 bases at J; junction bases unmatched: 10. The CDR3 runs 14 residues. CDR3 sequence: CSVAGVAGGDEQYF. The DNA for the CDR3 is TGCAGCGTAGCCGGGGTAGCGGGAGGTGACGAGCAGTACTTC.

This sequence joins TRBV20-1 and TRBJ2-3; D is unclear. The V end lost 3 bases, the J end lost 5 bases, and 12 bases lay between the germline ends. In germline, CDR1 is DFQATT, CDR2 SNEGSKA (reference sequence). CDR3 length equals 13 residues. The CDR3 DNA reads as TGCAGTGCTAGGCCGGGCGGCAGAGATACGCAGTATTTT. As protein: CSARPGGRDTQYF.

J is TRBJ1-1 and V is TRBV28, with D perhaps matching TRBD1 (5 bases). V gave up 9 bases and J gave up 5 bases, with 7 bases separating them. Germline CDR1 MDHEN, CDR2 SYDVKM. The CDR3 has 10 residues. As DNA, the CDR3 is TGTGCCAGTTGGGGGACTGAAGCTTTCTTT. Translating gives CASWGTEAFF.

The chain uses TRBV6-9 and TRBJ2-1, with unresolved D. CDR1 and CDR2 from the germline V gene are MNHGY and SVAAGI. The V end lost 7 bases, the J end lost 2 bases, and 12 bases lay between the germline ends. CDR3 length: 14 amino acids. The CDR3 bases are TGTGCCAGCATGCTATCTCAAGCCTACAATGAGCAGTTCTTC. Its translation: CASMLSQAYNEQFF.

This clonotype came up many times. This chain links TRBV9 with TRBJ2-5; 9 positions match TRBD1. CDR3 length: 16 amino acids. Germline CDR1 SGDLS, CDR2 YYNGEE. V lost 1 base and J lost 4; bases outside the gene matches: 8. CDR3 nucleotides: TGTGCCAGCAGCGTAACCCCAGGGACAGGGAGAGAGACCCAGTACTTC. This encodes CASSVTPGTGRETQYF.

This clonotype was counted ten times or more. The genes are TRBV5-4 and TRBJ2-1; 7 nucleotides line up with TRBD2. The CDR3 has 16 residues. The ends lost 0 bases at V and 0 bases at J; junction bases unmatched: 3. CDR1 is SGHNT, CDR2 YYREEE, per germline (reference sequence). Here the CDR3 DNA reads TGTGCCAGCAGCTTGGGCGGGGGAAGCTCCTACAATGAGCAGTTCTTC. Translation gives CASSLGGGSSYNEQFF.

Ten or more counts support this clonotype. This chain joins TRBV18 and TRBJ2-7; TRBD1 might be the D (7 bases). Germline loops: CDR1 KGHSH, CDR2 LQKENI. V was shortened by 6 bases and J by 6 bases, with 15 bases between the two germline ends. The CDR3 loop spans 13 amino acids. CDR3 in amino acids: CASSAGTAGEQYF. The CDR3 region has the DNA TGTGCCAGCTCCGCCGGGACAGCGGGCGAGCAGTACTTC.

This clonotype was detected many times. The chain couples TRBV6-6 to TRBJ2-2; tentative D call: TRBD2 (6 bases). The V and J ends lost 7 bases and 2 bases respectively, with 14 bases between them. Germline loops: CDR1 MNHNY, CDR2 SVGAGI (reference sequence). The length of the CDR3 is 15 residues. CDR3 protein: CASNYGLTNTGELFF. Here the CDR3 DNA reads TGTGCCAGCAACTATGGACTAACCAACACCGGGGAGCTGTTTTTT.